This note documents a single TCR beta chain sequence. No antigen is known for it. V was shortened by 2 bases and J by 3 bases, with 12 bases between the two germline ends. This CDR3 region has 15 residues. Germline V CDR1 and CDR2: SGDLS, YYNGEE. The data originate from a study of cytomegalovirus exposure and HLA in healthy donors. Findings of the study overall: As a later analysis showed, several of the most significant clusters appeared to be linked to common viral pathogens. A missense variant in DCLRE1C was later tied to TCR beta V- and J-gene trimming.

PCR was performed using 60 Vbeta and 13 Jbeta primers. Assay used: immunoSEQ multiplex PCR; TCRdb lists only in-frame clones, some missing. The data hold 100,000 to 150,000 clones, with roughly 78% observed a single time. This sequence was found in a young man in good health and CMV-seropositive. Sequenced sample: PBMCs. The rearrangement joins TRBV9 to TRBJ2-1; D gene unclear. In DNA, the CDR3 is TGTGCCAGCAGCGTTGGCGGTCGCGGCTACAATGAGCAGTTCTTC. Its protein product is CASSVGGRGYNEQFF.